This TCR beta chain comes out of a study of cytomegalovirus exposure and HLA in healthy donors. As for the study in general: HLA-typed donors contributed about 85 million unique TCRs, which were held in an early data release.

Points on this clone: The antigen is undetermined.

PCR amplification relied on 60 Vbeta primers (plus 13 Jbeta primers). The protocol was immunoSEQ multiplex PCR, while the TCRdb copy is restricted to in-frame clones and leaves out a portion. The data show approximately 130,000 clones, and the top ten clones hold 2%. Study results and caveats: Highly shared variants forming one cluster were likely a sequencing artifact. Looking again later, the authors saw that most CMV-associated TCR beta chains seemed HLA-restricted.

Donors were nominally healthy when sampled, though unrecorded immune exposures were likely. The sequencing sample was made of PBMCs. The TCR originated in a woman in her sixties or seventies in good health and CMV-seronegative.

CDR3 coding DNA: TGCGCCAGCAGCTTGGCTACCTCTCGCTCCTACAATGAGCAGTTCTTC. Translation: CASSLATSRSYNEQFF. The chain uses TRBV5-1 and TRBJ2-1; no reliable D call. The length of the CDR3 is 16 residues. Germline CDR1 and CDR2: SGHRS and YFSETQ. Trimming took off 0 bases at V and 0 bases at J, with 10 bases between the two ends.